Listed below are T cell receptor beta chains from one sample, sequenced in a study of metastatic and nonmetastatic thyroid tumors. MiXCR re-clonotyped the PCR reads for TCRdb. The sample consists of 10,000 to 12,000 clones, 25% to 35% of them appearing once. Sequencing was carried out using tumor tissue. Every receptor here comes from a male donor with papillary thyroid cancer or a benign thyroid nodule (not recorded which). Some clones in this sample may be carry-over from other donors' samples. Each CDR3 is given with its conserved first and last residue. Each record gives: D gene, J gene, V gene, CDR3 protein. D genes are given only for firm matches.

d_call: -
j_call: TRBJ1-6
v_call: TRBV20-1
cdr3_aa: CSAIDSSYNSPLHF

d_call: -
j_call: TRBJ1-5
v_call: TRBV7-9
cdr3_aa: CASSLGQNQPQHF

d_call: -
j_call: TRBJ2-1
v_call: TRBV25-1
cdr3_aa: CASSEFGGSAYNEQFF

d_call: -
j_call: TRBJ1-5
v_call: TRBV11-3
cdr3_aa: CASSLDRGGRNQPQHF

d_call: -
j_call: TRBJ1-4
v_call: TRBV20-1
cdr3_aa: CSARDLGAGSNEKLFF

d_call: -
j_call: TRBJ2-7
v_call: TRBV20-1
cdr3_aa: CSARVVGLGYEQYF

d_call: -
j_call: TRBJ2-5
v_call: TRBV6-5
cdr3_aa: CASSWCGITQETQYF

d_call: TRBD1
j_call: TRBJ2-1
v_call: TRBV5-1
cdr3_aa: CASSTGTALNEQFF

d_call: TRBD1
j_call: TRBJ1-1
v_call: TRBV7-6
cdr3_aa: CASSSGQGTNTEAFF

d_call: TRBD1
j_call: TRBJ1-5
v_call: TRBV19
cdr3_aa: CATSEGTEISNQPQHF

d_call: -
j_call: TRBJ2-7
v_call: TRBV28
cdr3_aa: CASSLRGTAALEQYF

d_call: TRBD1
j_call: TRBJ2-5
v_call: TRBV5-4
cdr3_aa: CASSLHGGQGLGGTQYF

d_call: -
j_call: TRBJ2-6
v_call: TRBV27
cdr3_aa: CASSFLPGFPGANVLTF

d_call: -
j_call: TRBJ2-7
v_call: TRBV6-1
cdr3_aa: CASQFTVFSYEQYF